This T cell receptor (beta chain) stems from a study of shared clonotypes between healthy human individuals. V was shortened by 2 bases and J by 0 bases, with 7 bases between the two germline ends. The germline CDR1 and CDR2 sequences are SGHNT and YENEEA. This CDR3 spans 15 amino acids. Repertoires were generated with immunoSEQ multiplex PCR, while TCRdb's copy carries only in-frame clones and drops some. The sample lists hundreds of thousands of clones, approximately 80% occurring once. The sequencing input was PBMCs. The chain combines TRBV11-3 with TRBJ2-2; no firm D call. This receptor was identified in a woman aged 40 to 50 in good health. Some clones in this sample may be carry-over from other donors' samples. Here the CDR3 DNA reads TGTGCCAGCAGCTTATCTGGGGCGAACACCGGGGAGCTGTTTTTT. Encoded protein: CASSLSGANTGELFF.